The clone carrying this T cell receptor beta chain appeared a few times. Antigen: not known. Caucasian adults living in Nashville, Tennessee, provided all samples. These data belong to a study of shared clonotypes between healthy human individuals. Study-wide results and caveats: Naive CD4 clonotypes overlapped across several donors at around 4.7%. Among donors, sharing of clonotypes was expected to be affected by sequencing depth. The study generally estimated greater richness for naive than memory subsets.

Trimming pared 3 bases from V and 4 bases from J, leaving 12 bases between. Germline loops: CDR1 GTSNPN, CDR2 SVGIG (reference sequence). This CDR3 has 13 amino acids. Here immunoSEQ multiplex PCR was the method, and the copy in TCRdb shows in-frame clones only, minus some. The table shows roughly 2,500,000 clones, with roughly 93% occurring only once. This chain joins TRBV30 and TRBJ1-1; TRBD1 might be the D (6 bases). The sequenced sample consisted of naive CD4+ T cells from PBMCs. Subset defined: CD45RA+ positively selected. The receptor comes from a man between 18 and 29 years old in good health. Some clones in this sample may be carry-over from other donors' samples. CDR3 bases: TGTGCCTGGAGCGGACTAGGGGGCACTGAAGCTTTCTTT. Amino acids: CAWSGLGGTEAFF.